This TCR beta chain was identified during a study of early T cells in non-severe SARS-CoV-2 infection (dated by TCRdb to the early 2020s). Turning to the overall study: Bulk RNA from unsorted whole blood was used for TCR sequencing, so alpha and beta chains could not be paired.

Set within a cohort of healthcare workers in London, UK, this nested case-control study involved weekly PCR testing of nasopharyngeal swabs along with blood sampling. Healthcare workers were recruited between 23 and 31 March 2020, during the week of the UK lockdown, and were followed weekly for up to about 15 weeks. The CDR3 goes from the cysteine to the phenylalanine over 13 residues. Only the CDR3 part of the read is kept: 39 bases, read in frame from the first base. The germline V gene (reference sequence) yields LNHDA for CDR1 and SQIVND for CDR2. Between the V and J ends, shortened by 3 bases and 1 base respectively, the junction contains 5 bases. This clonotype was recorded many times. Which antigen it targets is not known. Base qualities are not at hand, and no much larger clone is one base apart. The receptor library was made with 5' RACE. Sequencing was performed on a NextSeq 500. Unique molecular identifiers were attached to individual cDNA molecules in the TCR library protocol so that sequencing error and PCR bias could be corrected. Both TCR alpha and beta chains were sequenced, and tight co-correlation was observed between alpha and beta sequence abundances in each sample. Regarding the original processing steps: Decombinator V4 was used to annotate the V gene, J gene and CDR3 of the TCR sequences. TCRs were defined as expanded if a significant change between any two time points was detected under a Poisson model with p below 0.0001. Abundances of TCRs were expressed as counts per million after normalisation to the total number of TCRs sequenced in each sample. TRAV1-2 paired with TRAJ12, TRAJ20 or TRAJ33 defined MAIT TCRs, while TRAV10 paired with TRAJ18 defined iNKT TCRs. VDJdb, accessed 1 November 2021, was searched for CMV, EBV and SARS-CoV-2 annotated TCRs, with TCRs annotated for multiple antigens excluded. Clones were called with MiXCR by TCRdb after fastp trimmed the public reads at Q25, and only in-frame beta chains were retained. When rows share a CDR3 protein, they turn into one entry using the most common DNA and genes. None of the V and J calls come from the authors' own analysis; TCRdb made them. This sample holds approximately 70,000 distinct CDR3 sequences; around 12% were observed only once. The top ten clones comprise 4% to 5% of the sample.

Study-level results and caveats: Matching against VDJdb was skewed toward anti-spike CD8 responses, likely underestimated virus-specific expansions, and missed private and CD4 specificities.

This TCR was recovered from an adult who was a healthcare worker with PCR-confirmed SARS-CoV-2 infection or an uninfected control (not recorded which). The sample comprised whole blood. The rearrangement joined TRBV19 to TRBJ2-3; no D gene is confidently identified. The DNA sequence is TGTGCCAGTAGTATTGGCGGCACAGATACGCAGTATTTT. Translated, this is CASSIGGTDTQYF.